Listed here are 32 T cell receptor beta chains from one sample, sequenced in a study of CD4 and CD8 cells across lung adenocarcinoma regions. Each CDR3 protein gets one entry after TCRdb re-called the PCR reads with MiXCR. The sample has about 19,000 distinct CDR3 sequences; approximately 50% are singletons. Material: CD8+ T cells from the margin of a lung tumor. These receptors were taken from a male donor with lung adenocarcinoma. The CD4 and CD8 labels of this study may be unreliable.

The J gene is TRBJ2-2, the V gene TRBV6-1; TRBD2 matches at 10 bases. The V and J ends lost 5 bases and 4 bases, in that order; junction bases with no gene match: 7. The CDR3 totals 16 residues. In germline, CDR1 is MNHNS, CDR2 SASEGT. The CDR3 is CASSLERGGGTGELFF. The CDR3 DNA reads as TGTGCCAGCAGTCTGGAGCGGGGGGGCGGCACCGGGGAGCTGTTTTTT.

This clonotype appeared many times. This chain connects TRBV28 to TRBJ2-3, with D tentatively TRBD1 (5 bases). The V gene's germline CDR1 is MDHEN and CDR2 SYDVKM. V dropped 6 bases and J dropped 2 bases, with 15 bases sitting between them. The CDR3 sequence is 15 residues long. The CDR3 region has the DNA TGTGCCAGCAGCCCACGTAAGGGGAACACAGATACGCAGTATTTT. It yields the protein CASSPRKGNTDTQYF.

This clonotype showed up just a few times. The chain joins TRBV27 to TRBJ2-5; 9 bases align to TRBD1. The CDR3 sequence is 14 residues long. The germline CDR1 and CDR2 sequences are MNHEY and SMNVEV (reference sequence). V lost 4 bases to trimming and J lost 5 bases; unmatched junction nucleotides: 5. The CDR3 DNA reads as TGTGCCAGCAGTTCGGACAGGGGTTGGGAGACCCAGTACTTC. Its translation is CASSSDRGWETQYF.

This clonotype came up a few times. V gene TRBV10-1 combines with J gene TRBJ2-7, with 9 nucleotides matching TRBD1. This CDR3 is built from 14 residues. In germline, CDR1 is WNHNN, CDR2 SYGVQD (reference sequence). The V and J ends lost 11 bases and 5 bases, in that order; junction bases with no gene match: 13. In DNA form, the CDR3 reads TGCGCCCCCCCCCCCCCGGACAGGGGAAACGAGCAGTACTTC. Protein: CAPPPPDRGNEQYF.

This clonotype was seen a few times. J is TRBJ2-4 and V is TRBV6-1; TRBD2 matches at 8 bases. The assigned J gene may be wrong: the sequence end matches TRBJ2-3 better. CDR3 length: 15 amino acids. CDR1 and CDR2 (germline): MNHNS, SASEGT. DNA for the CDR3: TGTGCCAGCTCCAAGGGCGGACTAGCCAAAAATACGCAGTATTTT. Residues: CASSKGGLAKNTQYF.

As for this clonotype: The conserved phenylalanine or tryptophan normally closing the CDR3 is absent here, so this likely arose from a read error. The DNA is omitted, as the CDR3 cannot be located on it reliably, and the CDR3 follows TCRdb's listing. The chain carries TRBV27 and TRBJ2-5; the D call in the table, TRBD1, was not verified against the DNA. A total of 16 residues make up the CDR3, ends included. Germline V CDR1 and CDR2: MNHEY, SMNVEV (reference sequence). CDR3 amino acids: CASSRKGARGPATWYS.

CDR3 DNA: TGTGCCAGCAGCTTAGGAGGGGGTGTTGGGGATACGCAGTATTTT. This codes for CASSLGGGVGDTQYF. This rearrangement joins TRBV7-2 to TRBJ2-3; D possibly corresponds to TRBD1 (6 bases). V was cut by 1 base and J by 6 bases, with 14 bases left in between. Per germline, CDR1 SGHTA and CDR2 FQGNSA. The CDR3 covers 15 residues.

The V call is TRBV29-1, the J call TRBJ2-1; D gene ambiguous. This CDR3 spans 14 amino acids. The germline V gene has CDR1 SQVTM and CDR2 ANQGSEA. The V end lost 4 bases, the J end lost 0 bases, and 10 bases lay between the germline ends. CDR3 residues: CSVVARSSYNEQFF. The CDR3 bases are TGCAGCGTTGTCGCCAGAAGCTCCTACAATGAGCAGTTCTTC.

Many counts were recorded for this clonotype. The chain recombines TRBV24-1 with TRBJ2-1, with a possible D match to TRBD1 (6 bases). Germline V lookup: CDR1 KGHDR, CDR2 SFDVKD. The CDR3 totals 16 residues. V was shortened by 4 bases and J by 3 bases, with 15 bases between the two germline ends. The CDR3 sequence is CATSDSRGSFYNEQFF. For the CDR3, the DNA is TGTGCCACCAGTGACTCCAGGGGATCGTTCTACAATGAGCAGTTCTTC.

The rearrangement uses TRBV7-9 and TRBJ2-7; D possibly corresponds to TRBD1 (6 bases). Germline values: CDR1 SEHNR, CDR2 FQNEAQ (reference sequence). The CDR3 sequence is 11 residues long. The germline V and J ends were trimmed by 7 bases and 3 bases, with 7 bases remaining between them. The CDR3 region is CASMGHYEQYF. The CDR3 nucleotides read TGTGCCAGCATGGGACACTACGAGCAGTACTTC.

In this sample, this clonotype is medium-sized. The chain employs TRBV12-3 or TRBV12-4 and TRBJ2-3; D remains ambiguous. This CDR3 has 13 residues. V dropped 6 bases and J dropped 7 bases, with 14 bases sitting between them. The DNA of the CDR3 is TGTGCCAGCAGCTTTAGAACAGTGAATACGCAGTATTTT. Amino acid sequence: CASSFRTVNTQYF.

This clonotype was counted a single time. At one end, the junction sequence differs from germline, possibly due to a read error. V gene TRBV27 combines with J gene TRBJ2-4; D may correspond to TRBD1 or TRBD2 (5 bases each). CDR3 size: 15 residues. Per the germline V gene, CDR1 is MNHEY and CDR2 is SMNVEV (reference sequence). As DNA, the CDR3 is TGTGGCAGCAACCCGGGGCTGGGAGTCAAAAACACTCAGTACTTC. Its protein product is CGSNPGLGVKNTQYF.

The chain is built from TRBV4-1 and TRBJ2-1; the match to TRBD2 covers 8 bases. Germline V CDR1 and CDR2: MGHRA, YSYEKL. The CDR3 covers 16 residues. After removal of 5 bases from V and 2 bases from J, the junction contained 8 bases not matched to a gene. CDR3 sequence: CASSDIAGPPYNEQFF. The CDR3 DNA sequence: TGCGCCAGCAGCGATATAGCGGGGCCCCCCTACAATGAGCAGTTCTTC.

CDR3 in DNA: TGTGCCACACTCGGGGAGGGCCGTAGTGAGCAGTTCTTC. Residues: CATLGEGRSEQFF. This rearrangement joins TRBV27 to TRBJ2-1, with 7 bases identical to TRBD2. The CDR3 is 13 amino acids. J gave up 9 bases and V 10 bases, and 12 bases lay outside the gene matches. From germline, CDR1 is MNHEY and CDR2 SMNVEV (reference sequence).

This chain uses TRBV10-3 with TRBJ2-3; D not resolved. Germline CDR1 reads ENHRY; CDR2 reads SYGVKD. The CDR3 loop spans 12 amino acids. The ends were cut back, 7 bases at V and 0 bases at J, with 5 bases in the middle. CDR3 residues: CAIKSSTDTQYF. In DNA, the CDR3 is TGTGCCATCAAGTCGAGCACAGATACGCAGTATTTT.

This rearrangement joins TRBV27 to TRBJ2-2, with a weak D call TRBD1 (6 bases). CDR3 size: 15 residues. V lost 5 bases and J 5 bases, leaving 15 bases between the germline ends. The germline V gene has CDR1 MNHEY and CDR2 SMNVEV (reference sequence). This chain's CDR3 is CASSHRDTRTGELFF. The CDR3 DNA reads as TGTGCCAGCAGTCACCGGGACACCCGAACCGGGGAGCTGTTTTTT.

The V call is TRBV7-8, the J call TRBJ2-5, with 7 bases fitting TRBD1. The CDR3 runs to 13 residues. Germline V gene lookup returns CDR1 SGHVS and CDR2 FQNEAQ. Losses at the gene ends were 5 bases for V and 5 bases for J; bases not matched to a gene: 5. CDR3 loop: CASSQDRAETQYF. The CDR3 DNA follows: TGTGCCAGCAGCCAAGACAGGGCGGAGACCCAGTACTTC.

In the case of this clonotype: The junction departs from germline at one end; a sequencing error may be responsible. The chain links TRBV6-1 to TRBJ2-3, with TRBD1 as a possible D gene (6 bases). The germline V gene has CDR1 MNHNS and CDR2 SASEGT. The CDR3 spans 15 residues. For the CDR3, the DNA is TGTGCCGGCTCGCAAGGGGGACGTGAGGAAGAGACGCAGTACTTT. Its protein product is CAGSQGGREEETQYF.

This clonotype was seen more than once but under ten times. For the CDR3, the DNA is TGCAGCGTTGAAGATCCAGGTAACGAGCAGTACTTC. This sequence encodes CSVEDPGNEQYF. The chain recombines TRBV29-1 with TRBJ2-1; D not certain. The J call may be incorrect, as the DNA end agrees better with TRBJ2-7. Germline V CDR1 and CDR2: SQVTM, ANQGSEA. The CDR3 loop spans 12 amino acids.

This clonotype appeared a few times. One end of the junction is discordant with germline, which a read error may explain. The chain uses TRBV27 and TRBJ2-5; D is tentatively TRBD1 or TRBD2 (7 bases each). This CDR3 is built from 14 residues. Germline V gene data show CDR1 as MNHEY and CDR2 as SMNVEV (reference sequence). CDR3 loop: CASSLSGGGEIGAF. The CDR3, as DNA: TGTGCCAGCAGTTTGTCAGGGGGGGGGGAGATTGGGGCGTTC.

This clonotype was recorded a few times. This sequence may be a read error, since a much larger clone differs from it by one base. The genes are TRBV6-1 and TRBJ2-1; D is unresolved. The CDR3 runs 10 residues. Germline V gene sequence: CDR1 MNHNS, CDR2 SASEGT. Trimming stripped 8 bases from V and 5 bases from J, with 4 bases between. Here the CDR3 reads CASGDNEQFF. The CDR3 DNA reads TGTGCCAGCGGGGACAATGAGCAGTTCTTC.

In DNA form, the CDR3 reads TGTGCCAGCAGTTACCGACAGGTCGAATACAATGAGCAGTTCTTC. It is translated as CASSYRQVEYNEQFF. The V gene is TRBV6-5, the J gene TRBJ2-1, with D maybe TRBD1 (6 bases). Germline CDR1 reads MNHEY; CDR2 reads SVGAGI. V was shortened by 2 bases and J by 4 bases, with 12 bases between the two germline ends. The CDR3 loop spans 15 amino acids.

There are a few counts of this clonotype. The chain uses TRBV27 and TRBJ2-1; weak D call: TRBD1 (6 bases). The end of the DNA fits TRBJ2-5 better, so the J call may be wrong. The germline gives CDR1 MNHEY, CDR2 SMNVEV (reference sequence). The CDR3 is 15 residues long. The CDR3 DNA reads as TGTGCCAGCAGCCCCGGCAGGGGACGACAAGAGACCCAGTACTTC. The encoded protein is CASSPGRGRQETQYF.

Ten or more counts support this clonotype. The chain combines TRBV28 with TRBJ1-2; tentatively, D is TRBD1 (5 bases). The germline V gene encodes CDR1 MDHEN and CDR2 SYDVKM. Trimming stripped 3 bases from V and 4 bases from J, with 6 bases between. The CDR3 runs 12 residues. CDR3 in DNA: TGTGCCAGCAGTTTTGGGGGCTATGGCTACACCTTC. Amino acid sequence: CASSFGGYGYTF.

Only a few counts were recorded for this clonotype. The rearrangement joins TRBV10-1 to TRBJ2-1, with unresolved D. The germline gives CDR1 WNHNN, CDR2 SYGVQD (reference sequence). This CDR3 region has 16 residues. The germline V and J ends were trimmed by 3 bases and 5 bases, with 17 bases remaining between them. CDR3 loop: CASSEPTGWWNNEQFF. The CDR3 bases are TGCGCCAGCAGTGAACCGACCGGGTGGTGGAACAATGAGCAGTTCTTC.

This chain links TRBV6-1 with TRBJ1-1; D is uncertain. Germline CDR1 is MNHNS and CDR2 is SASEGT. The CDR3 spans 16 residues. Deletions cut 2 bases from V and 0 bases from J, with 13 bases between. The CDR3 spells CASSENPVFLNTEAFF. As DNA, the CDR3 is TGTGCCAGCAGTGAAAACCCCGTCTTCCTGAACACTGAAGCTTTCTTT.

The V gene is TRBV4-1, the J gene TRBJ2-3, with unresolved D. The ends were cut back, 0 bases at V and 4 bases at J, with 5 bases in the middle. Germline V gene data show CDR1 as MGHRA and CDR2 as YSYEKL. The CDR3 runs to 13 residues. Here the CDR3 DNA reads TGCGCCAGCAGCCAAGACGACGCAGATACGCAGTATTTT. It specifies CASSQDDADTQYF.

This clonotype was observed at least ten times. Relative to the germline gene, one junction end is altered; a read error may explain this. The chain is built from TRBV7-6 and TRBJ2-1, with TRBD2 matching 11 bases. This CDR3 region has 15 residues. Germline CDR1 SGHVS, CDR2 FNYEAQ. CDR3 bases: TGTGCCAGCAGCTCAATTAGCGGGAGGGCCGATGATCAGTTCTTC. It codes for CASSSISGRADDQFF.

V usage is TRBV6-5 and J usage is TRBJ2-1; D gene ambiguous. The J call is in doubt because the DNA end fits TRBJ2-5 better. Per the germline V gene, CDR1 is MNHEY and CDR2 is SVGAGI. The CDR3 has 14 residues. As DNA, the CDR3 is TGTGCCAGCAGTTACAGGCGTCAACAAGAGACCCAGTACTTC. Residues: CASSYRRQQETQYF.

This clonotype has just one count. Here the CDR3 omits its conserved ending phenylalanine or tryptophan, so a read error is the likely source. The DNA is left out, because the CDR3 cannot be placed on it with certainty; the CDR3 is given as TCRdb lists it. The chain couples TRBV23-1 to TRBJ2-3; the tabulated D call, TRBD1, remains unverified against the DNA. TRBV23-1 is marked as an open reading frame, function uncertain. The CDR3 is made up of 19 amino acids, end residues included. The CDR3 spells CACHLHFSSLCRLFFLPFP.

In regard to this clonotype: One base away lies a much larger clone, so this may be a sequencing read error. In DNA form, the CDR3 reads TGTACCAGCATGGGCATAGGCGGGAACTCCTACGAGCAGTACTTC. It specifies CTSMGIGGNSYEQYF. The J gene is TRBJ2-7, the V gene TRBV6-1; TRBD2 is a possible D gene (6 bases). The CDR3 has 15 amino acids. CDR1 and CDR2 from the germline V gene are MNHNS and SASEGT.

This clonotype was observed a handful of times. The chain links TRBV23-1 to TRBJ1-1; TRBD1 might be the D (5 bases). TRBV23-1 counts as an open reading frame of uncertain function. CDR3 size: 17 residues. V dropped 3 bases and J dropped 6 bases, with 23 bases sitting between them. This chain's CDR3 is CASSQTTPGGVKAEAFF. The CDR3 nucleotides are TGCGCCAGCAGTCAGACGACCCCGGGAGGGGTAAAAGCTGAAGCTTTCTTT.